This T cell receptor (beta chain) was recovered during a study of post-analysis software for immune sequencing data. For the study at large: Courses of disease covered relapsing-remitting, secondary progressive and progressive-relapsing multiple sclerosis.

The TCR beta cDNA libraries contained unique molecular identifiers. TCRdb re-derived calls from the PCR reads in MiXCR, one entry per CDR3 protein. Of around 180,000 distinct CDR3 sequences listed, 30% were seen once; the top ten hold roughly 1.6%. This clonotype was detected only a few times. The specimen sequenced was blood. The origin of this receptor is a girl between 5 and 17 years old with multiple sclerosis.

CDR3 region: CASSKGNEQFF. CDR3 DNA sequence: TGTGCCAGCAGCAAGGGTAATGAGCAGTTCTTC. The chain links TRBV21-1 to TRBJ2-1. TRBV21-1 is tagged as a pseudogene. This CDR3 spans 11 amino acids.